The T cell receptor beta chain under discussion was sequenced for a study of OX40 agonist ivuxolimab in advanced cancers. Study context: Every 2 weeks, patients got intravenous ivuxolimab at one of six dose levels (0.01-10 mg/kg). General observations from the study: The study found that CD8+ T cells averaged more expanded clones than CD4+.

This CDR3 comprises 14 residues. Trimming removed 2 bases from V and 0 bases from J, with 7 bases in between. The germline V gene has CDR1 ENHRY and CDR2 SYGVKD. Assay used: immunoSEQ multiplex PCR; TCRdb lists only in-frame clones, some missing. The sample includes tens of thousands of clones, over 75% seen only once; the top ten take more than 3.5%. Remarks on this clone: Its target is not known.

The TCR originated in an adult with an advanced solid tumor such as melanoma, head and neck, liver or kidney cancer. The source was CD4+ or CD8+ T cells sorted from blood, collected in a trial of the OX40 agonist ivuxolimab. The chain joins TRBV10-3 to TRBJ1-1; D is uncertain. As DNA, the CDR3 is TGTGCCATCAGTGAGAGGCAGCTGAACACTGAAGCTTTCTTT. As protein: CAISERQLNTEAFF.